This T cell receptor beta chain came from a study of follicular helper T cells after annual influenza vaccination. TCRdb's table, derived via immunoSEQ multiplex PCR, lists solely in-frame clones and lacks some. The table shows about 16,000 clones, with approximately 84% occurring only once. This clone has just a few counts. Its antigen is unknown. Germline CDR1 is LNHDA and CDR2 is SQIVND (reference sequence). This CDR3 contains 13 residues. The V gene end was trimmed by 2 bases and the J gene end by 8 bases; junction bases not matched to a gene: 1. Study-level results: ICOS-CD38- cTfh most often held earlier Day 7 ICOS+CD38+ clones.

Time point specified: 2014-2015 season, 7 days after vaccination. Vaccine contraindications, substance abuse, HIV/AIDS, active malignancy and active illness excluded donors. Between about 40 and 110 mL of blood was drawn per time point. Non-naive CD4+CXCR5+PD-1+ cTfh were sorted into ICOS+CD38+ and ICOS-CD38- fractions. This TCR derives from an adult who received the influenza vaccine. The rearrangement links TRBV19 to TRBJ1-1, with TRBD1 identical over 11 bases. The material sequenced was CXCR5+ CD38- circulating T follicular helper cells from blood, taken 7 days after influenza vaccination. Subset given: circulating Tfh, non-naive CD4+CXCR5+PD-1+ (ICOS+CD38+ or ICOS-CD38-). CDR3 sequence (DNA): TGTGCCAGTAGTATAAGGGACAGGGGGGAAGCTTTCTTT. Its translation: CASSIRDRGEAFF.